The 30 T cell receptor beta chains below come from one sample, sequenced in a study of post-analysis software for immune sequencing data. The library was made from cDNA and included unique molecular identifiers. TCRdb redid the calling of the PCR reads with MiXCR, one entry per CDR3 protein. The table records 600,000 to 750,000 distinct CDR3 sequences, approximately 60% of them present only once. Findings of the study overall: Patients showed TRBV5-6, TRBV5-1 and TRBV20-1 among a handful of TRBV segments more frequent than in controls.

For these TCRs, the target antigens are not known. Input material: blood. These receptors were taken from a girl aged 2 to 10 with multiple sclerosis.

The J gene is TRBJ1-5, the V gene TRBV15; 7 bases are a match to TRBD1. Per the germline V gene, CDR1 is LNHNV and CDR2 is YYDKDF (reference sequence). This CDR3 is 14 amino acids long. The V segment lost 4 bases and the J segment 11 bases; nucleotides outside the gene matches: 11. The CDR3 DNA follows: TGTGCCACCAGCACCGACAGGGCGGGAGGAGCCCAGCATTTT. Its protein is CATSTDRAGGAQHF.

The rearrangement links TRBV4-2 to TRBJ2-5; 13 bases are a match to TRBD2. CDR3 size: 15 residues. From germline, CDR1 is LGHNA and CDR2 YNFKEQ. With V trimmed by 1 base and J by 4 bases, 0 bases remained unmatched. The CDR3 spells CASSQGTSGGETQYF. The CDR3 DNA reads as TGTGCCAGCAGCCAAGGGACTAGCGGGGGAGAGACCCAGTACTTC.

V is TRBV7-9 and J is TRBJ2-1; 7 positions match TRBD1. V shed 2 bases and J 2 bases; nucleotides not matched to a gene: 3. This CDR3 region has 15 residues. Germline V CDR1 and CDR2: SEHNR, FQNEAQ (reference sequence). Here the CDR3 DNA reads TGTGCCAGCAGCTTATGGACAGGAACCTACAATGAGCAGTTCTTC. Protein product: CASSLWTGTYNEQFF.

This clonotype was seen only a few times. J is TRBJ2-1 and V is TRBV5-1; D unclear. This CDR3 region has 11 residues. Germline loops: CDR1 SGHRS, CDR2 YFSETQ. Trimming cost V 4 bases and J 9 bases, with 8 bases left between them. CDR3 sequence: CASSRSGEQFF. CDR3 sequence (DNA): TGCGCCAGCAGCCGAAGTGGTGAGCAGTTCTTC. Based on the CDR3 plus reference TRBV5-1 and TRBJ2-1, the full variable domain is KAGVTQTPRYLIKTRGQQVTLSCSPISGHRSVSWYQQTPGQGLQFLFEYFSETQRNKGNFPGRFSGRQFSNSRSEMNVSTLELGDSALYLCASSRSGEQFFGPGTRLTVL.

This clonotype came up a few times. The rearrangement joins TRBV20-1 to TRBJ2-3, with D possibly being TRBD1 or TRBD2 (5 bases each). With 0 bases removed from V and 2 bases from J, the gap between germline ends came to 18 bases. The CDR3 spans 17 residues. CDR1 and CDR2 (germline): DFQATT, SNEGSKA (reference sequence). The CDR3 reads CSAREWRRRQSTDTQYF. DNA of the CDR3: TGCAGTGCTAGAGAATGGAGGCGGAGACAGTCCACAGATACGCAGTATTTT.

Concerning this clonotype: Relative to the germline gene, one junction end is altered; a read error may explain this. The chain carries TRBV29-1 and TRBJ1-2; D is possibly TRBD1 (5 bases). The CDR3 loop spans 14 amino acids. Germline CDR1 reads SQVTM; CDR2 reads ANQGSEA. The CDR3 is CSVEDIGGNYGYTF. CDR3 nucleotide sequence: TGCAGCGTAGAAGATATCGGGGGAAACTATGGCTACACCTTC. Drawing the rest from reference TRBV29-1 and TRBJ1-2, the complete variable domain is SAVISQKPSRDICQRGTSLTIQCQVDSQVTMMFWYRQQPGQSLTLIATANQGSEATYESGFVIDKFPISRPNLTFSTLTVSNMSPEDSSIYLCSVEDIGGNYGYTFGSGTRLTVV.

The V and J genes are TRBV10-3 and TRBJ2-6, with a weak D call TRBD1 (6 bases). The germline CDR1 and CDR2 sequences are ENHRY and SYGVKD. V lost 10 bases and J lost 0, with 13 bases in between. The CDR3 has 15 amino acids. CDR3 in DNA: TGTGCCAACGCGGACAGCTCCTCTGGGGCCAACGTCCTGACTTTC. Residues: CANADSSSGANVLTF.

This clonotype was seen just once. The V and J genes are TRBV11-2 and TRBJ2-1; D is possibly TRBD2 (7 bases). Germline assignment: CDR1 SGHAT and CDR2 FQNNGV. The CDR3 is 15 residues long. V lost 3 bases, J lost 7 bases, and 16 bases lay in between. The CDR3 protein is CASSLGGPLANEQFF. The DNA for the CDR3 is TGTGCCAGCAGCTTGGGGGGGCCGCTGGCTAATGAGCAGTTCTTC.

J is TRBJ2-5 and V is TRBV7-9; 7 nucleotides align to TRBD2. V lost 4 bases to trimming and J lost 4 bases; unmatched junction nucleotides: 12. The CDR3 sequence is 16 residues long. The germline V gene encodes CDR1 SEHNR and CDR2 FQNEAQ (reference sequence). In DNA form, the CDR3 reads TGTGCCAGCAGCTCCCTAGGTGGCGGGAGAAGAGAGACCCAGTACTTC. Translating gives CASSSLGGGRRETQYF.

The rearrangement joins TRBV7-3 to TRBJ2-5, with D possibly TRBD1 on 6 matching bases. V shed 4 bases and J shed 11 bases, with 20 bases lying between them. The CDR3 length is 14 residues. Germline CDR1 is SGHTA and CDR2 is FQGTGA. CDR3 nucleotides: TGTGCCAGCAGCTCGAGTTCGGACAGTCAGGAGCAGTACTTC. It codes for CASSSSSDSQEQYF. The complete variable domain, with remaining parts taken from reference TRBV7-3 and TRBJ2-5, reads GAGVSQTPSNKVTEKGKYVELRCDPISGHTALYWYRQSLGQGPEFLIYFQGTGAADDSGLPNDRFFAVRPEGSVSTLKIQRTERGDSAVYLCASSSSSDSQEQYFGPGTRLLVL.

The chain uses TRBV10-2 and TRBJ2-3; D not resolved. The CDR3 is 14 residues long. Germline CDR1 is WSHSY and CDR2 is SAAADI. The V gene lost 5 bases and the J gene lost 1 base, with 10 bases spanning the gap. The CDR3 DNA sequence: TGCGCCAGCAGTCAACTAAGCCGCACAGATACGCAGTATTTT. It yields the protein CASSQLSRTDTQYF.

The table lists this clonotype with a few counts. CDR3 sequence: CSASEDSIYGYTF. CDR3 DNA sequence: TGCAGTGCTAGCGAGGACTCCATCTATGGCTACACCTTC. The chain links TRBV20-1 to TRBJ1-2; D uncertain. The germline V and J ends were trimmed by 3 bases and 4 bases, with 12 bases remaining between them. Germline V lookup: CDR1 DFQATT, CDR2 SNEGSKA (reference sequence). This CDR3 spans 13 amino acids.

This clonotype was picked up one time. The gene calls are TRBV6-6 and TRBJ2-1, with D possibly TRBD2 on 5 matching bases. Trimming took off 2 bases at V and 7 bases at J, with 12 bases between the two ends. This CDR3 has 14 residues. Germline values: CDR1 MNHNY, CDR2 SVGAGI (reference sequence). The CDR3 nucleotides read TGTGCCAGCAGTTACCCTGGACGGACTAATGAGCAGTTCTTC. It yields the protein CASSYPGRTNEQFF.

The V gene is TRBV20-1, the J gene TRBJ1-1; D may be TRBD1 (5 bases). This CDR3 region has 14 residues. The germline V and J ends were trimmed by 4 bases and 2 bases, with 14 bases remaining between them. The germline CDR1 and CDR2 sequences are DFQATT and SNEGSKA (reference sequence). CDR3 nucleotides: TGCAGTGCTACCCTCGGGACGTCTAACACTGAAGCTTTCTTT. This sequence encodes CSATLGTSNTEAFF.

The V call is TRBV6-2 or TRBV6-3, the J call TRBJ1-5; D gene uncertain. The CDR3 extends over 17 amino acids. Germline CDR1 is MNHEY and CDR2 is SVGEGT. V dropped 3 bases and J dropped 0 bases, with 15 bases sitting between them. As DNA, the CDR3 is TGTGCCAGCAGTTATGCTTTCGGACGGTATAGCAATCAGCCCCAGCATTTT. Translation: CASSYAFGRYSNQPQHF.

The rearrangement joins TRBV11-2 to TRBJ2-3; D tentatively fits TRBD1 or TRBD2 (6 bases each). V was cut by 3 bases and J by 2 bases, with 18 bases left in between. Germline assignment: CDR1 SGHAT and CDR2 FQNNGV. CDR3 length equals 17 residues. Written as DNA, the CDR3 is TGTGCCAGCAGCTTGGAACGGACAGCGGGCCCCACAGATACGCAGTATTTT. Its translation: CASSLERTAGPTDTQYF. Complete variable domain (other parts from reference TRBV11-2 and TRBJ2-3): EAGVAQSPRYKIIEKRQSVAFWCNPISGHATLYWYQQILGQGPKLLIQFQNNGVVDDSQLPKDRFSAERLKGVDSTLKIQPAKLEDSAVYLCASSLERTAGPTDTQYFGPGTRLTVL.

The CDR3 DNA is TGTGCCAGCAGCCCCCGGGACAGGGGGACTGAAGCTTTCTTT. Its translation is CASSPRDRGTEAFF. V gene TRBV12-3 or TRBV12-4 combines with J gene TRBJ1-1, with 11 nucleotides matching TRBD1. The CDR3 length is 14 residues. V was clipped by 6 bases and J by 5 bases; unmatched bases: 5.

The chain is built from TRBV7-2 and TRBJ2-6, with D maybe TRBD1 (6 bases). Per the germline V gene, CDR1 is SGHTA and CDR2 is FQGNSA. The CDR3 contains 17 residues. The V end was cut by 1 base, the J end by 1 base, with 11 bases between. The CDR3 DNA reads TGTGCCAGCAGCTTAGGGGTGACAGGATCTGGGGCCAACGTCCTGACTTTC. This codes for CASSLGVTGSGANVLTF.

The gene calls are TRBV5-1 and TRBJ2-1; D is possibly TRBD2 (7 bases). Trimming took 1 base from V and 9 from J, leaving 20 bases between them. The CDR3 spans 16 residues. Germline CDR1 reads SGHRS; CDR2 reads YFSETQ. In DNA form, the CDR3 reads TGCGCCAGCAGCTTGCCCGCGGCGGGGGCGAGTAGTGAGCAGTTCTTC. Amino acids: CASSLPAAGASSEQFF.

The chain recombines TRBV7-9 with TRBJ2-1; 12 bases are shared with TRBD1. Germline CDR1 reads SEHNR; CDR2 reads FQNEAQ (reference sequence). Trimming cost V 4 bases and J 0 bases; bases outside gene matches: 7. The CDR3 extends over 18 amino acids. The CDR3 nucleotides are TGTGCCAGCAGCTCCCGGGACAGGGGGCTCAGCTCCTACAATGAGCAGTTCTTC. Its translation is CASSSRDRGLSSYNEQFF.

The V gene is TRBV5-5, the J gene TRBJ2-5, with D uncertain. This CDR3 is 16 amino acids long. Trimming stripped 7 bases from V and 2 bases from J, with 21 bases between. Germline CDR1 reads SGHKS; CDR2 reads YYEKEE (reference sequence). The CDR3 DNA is TGTGCCAGCCGATCGATGTCGTCGGCGGAACAAGAGACCCAGTACTTC. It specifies CASRSMSSAEQETQYF.

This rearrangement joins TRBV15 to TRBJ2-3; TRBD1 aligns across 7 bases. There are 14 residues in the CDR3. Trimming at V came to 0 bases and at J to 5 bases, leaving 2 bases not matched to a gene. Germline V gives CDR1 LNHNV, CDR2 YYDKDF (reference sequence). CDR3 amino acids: CATSRDRQGDTQYF. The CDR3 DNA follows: TGTGCCACCAGCAGAGATAGACAGGGAGATACGCAGTATTTT. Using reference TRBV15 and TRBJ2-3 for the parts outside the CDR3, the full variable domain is DAMVIQNPRYQVTQFGKPVTLSCSQTLNHNVMYWYQQKSSQAPKLLFHYYDKDFNNEADTPDNFQSRRPNTSFCFLDIRSPGLGDTAMYLCATSRDRQGDTQYFGPGTRLTVL.

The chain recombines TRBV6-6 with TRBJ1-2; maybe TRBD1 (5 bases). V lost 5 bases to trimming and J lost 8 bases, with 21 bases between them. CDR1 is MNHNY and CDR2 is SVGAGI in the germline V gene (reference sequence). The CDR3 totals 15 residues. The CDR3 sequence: CASSPLPTGGLGYTF. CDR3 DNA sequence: TGTGCCAGCAGTCCCCTTCCAACGGGGGGACTCGGCTACACCTTC.

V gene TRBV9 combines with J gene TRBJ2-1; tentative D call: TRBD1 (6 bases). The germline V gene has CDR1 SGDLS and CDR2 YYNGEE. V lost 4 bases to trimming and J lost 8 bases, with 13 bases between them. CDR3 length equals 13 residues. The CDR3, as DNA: TGTGCCAGCAGCTTACGGACAGATCATGAGCAGTTCTTC. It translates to CASSLRTDHEQFF.

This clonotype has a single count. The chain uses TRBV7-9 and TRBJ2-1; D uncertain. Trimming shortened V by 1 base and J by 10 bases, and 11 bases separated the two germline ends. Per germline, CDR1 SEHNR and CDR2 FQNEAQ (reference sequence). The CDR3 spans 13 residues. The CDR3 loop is CASSLVRPMEQFF. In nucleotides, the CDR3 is TGTGCCAGCAGCTTAGTTCGCCCAATGGAGCAGTTCTTC. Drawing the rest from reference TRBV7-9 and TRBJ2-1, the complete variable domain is DTGVSQNPRHKITKRGQNVTFRCDPISEHNRLYWYRQTLGQGPEFLTYFQNEAQLEKSRLLSDRFSAERPKGSFSTLEIQRTEQGDSAMYLCASSLVRPMEQFFGPGTRLTVL.

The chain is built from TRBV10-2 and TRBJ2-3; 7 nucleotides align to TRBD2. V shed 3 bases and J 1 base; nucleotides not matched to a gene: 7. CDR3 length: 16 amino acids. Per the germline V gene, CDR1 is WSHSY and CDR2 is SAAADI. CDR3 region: CASSEEAGVRTDTQYF. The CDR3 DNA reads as TGCGCCAGCAGTGAAGAGGCGGGGGTGCGCACAGATACGCAGTATTTT.

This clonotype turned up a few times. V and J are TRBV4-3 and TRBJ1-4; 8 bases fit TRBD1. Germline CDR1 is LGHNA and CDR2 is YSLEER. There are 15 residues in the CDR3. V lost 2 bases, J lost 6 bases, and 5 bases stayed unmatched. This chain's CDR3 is CASSQYGQGDEKLFF. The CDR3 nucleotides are TGCGCCAGCAGCCAATATGGACAGGGTGATGAAAAACTGTTTTTT.

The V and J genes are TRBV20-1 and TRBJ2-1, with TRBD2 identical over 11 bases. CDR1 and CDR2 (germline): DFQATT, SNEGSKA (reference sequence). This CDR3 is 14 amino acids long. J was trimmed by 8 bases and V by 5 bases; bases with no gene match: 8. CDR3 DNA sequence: TGCAGTGCTCCTATAGCGGGGGGGCTCCATGAGCAGTTCTTC. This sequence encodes CSAPIAGGLHEQFF.

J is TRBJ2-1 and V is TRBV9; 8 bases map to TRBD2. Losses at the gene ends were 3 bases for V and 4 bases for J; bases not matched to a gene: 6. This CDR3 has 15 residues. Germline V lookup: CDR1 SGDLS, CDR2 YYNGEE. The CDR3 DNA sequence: TGTGCCAGCAGCGAAGGGCCTAGCGGGTACAATGAGCAGTTCTTC. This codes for CASSEGPSGYNEQFF.

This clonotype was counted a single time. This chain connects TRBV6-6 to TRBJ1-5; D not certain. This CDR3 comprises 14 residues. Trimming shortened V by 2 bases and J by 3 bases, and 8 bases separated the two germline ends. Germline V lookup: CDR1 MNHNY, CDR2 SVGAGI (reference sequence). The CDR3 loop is CASSYTAPNQPQHF. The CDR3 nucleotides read TGTGCCAGCAGTTACACCGCCCCCAATCAGCCCCAGCATTTT.